This is a list of T cell receptor beta chains from one sample in a study of cytomegalovirus exposure and HLA in healthy donors. Data came from immunoSEQ multiplex PCR; TCRdb stores just in-frame clones and leaves some out. The table records around 100,000 clones, approximately 87% of them present only once. Material: PBMCs. The receptor source for this set is a man aged 40-55 years in good health and CMV-seronegative. The conserved cysteine and the conserved F or W are not part of the CDR3 here.

CDR3 protein	V gene
SSSLDQGQVEQY	TRBV7-9
ASKWDRLGTNTGELF	TRBV7-9
ASSSGQIQETQY	TRBV5-1
SSSDRPGQPTFGNTIY	TRBV7-9
ASSGASIRSGELF	TRBV5-6
ASIPRGDGNSPLH	TRBV19
ASSLNFGQGATGELF	TRBV7-3
ASSLVGRGQFGANVLT	TRBV19
ASSPNRGMDT	TRBV5-6
AWSPQNYGYT	TRBV30
ASSSGQYNEQF	TRBV7-9
SVALDYGYT	TRBV29-1
ASSSRDSNQPQH	TRBV7-8
ASSPSRAGGPYEQY	TRBV7-2
ATPTGVDTIY	TRBV2
ASSDPQGAGEKLF	TRBV25-1
ASGGLAGVTSSYNEQF	TRBV7-9
ASSSPRGQWSSYNSPLH	TRBV27
AGAGGDYNEQF	TRBV2
ASSQGSELAGLYEQY	TRBV4-3
ASSPSLNAGADTQY	TRBV5-1
ASNIRGGSYEQY	TRBV27
ASSPIPSLFTDTQY	TRBV18
ASSYSTAGTGELF	TRBV6-5
ASSFGQDSYEQY	TRBV7-6
ASGTSGHGNTEAF	TRBV2
ASSLVAGAYEQY	TRBV7-8
ASSPATGGTQTQY	TRBV18
ASSPGRGTYNEQF	TRBV5-1
ASSLDTLYGYT	TRBV5-1
ATSQGLNTEAF	TRBV2
SAGPWGVQY	TRBV20-1
ASSLIGESTDTQY	TRBV7-3
ASSLERDRVYEQY	TRBV7-2
ASSPLAGDPSYNEQF	TRBV18
ASQGDSNQPQH	TRBV18
ASSLGSHSWTQY	TRBV7-2
ASSLVRNTGELF	TRBV5-1
ASSPGAANEQY	TRBV7-9
ASSQLGLAGATHTDTQY	TRBV4-1
ASSPGGTVRTYEQY	TRBV7-9
ASRRQYGNTEAF	TRBV4-1
ASSVVGSNTEAF	TRBV9
ASSPPATVRYEQY	TRBV18
AISESGRRTGELF	TRBV10-3
ASSLSGSNSYNEQF	TRBV27
ASSQVDRDLSGNTIY	TRBV4-1
ASSYTGASSYEQY	TRBV5-1
ASSNQGATNEKLF	TRBV19
ASSRTGGDSPYEQY	TRBV4-1
ASRAGMQETQY	TRBV6-1